This record concerns one T cell receptor (beta chain) sequence. These data belong to a study of shared clonotypes between healthy human individuals. This CDR3 region has 17 residues. The V gene's germline CDR1 is SGHRS and CDR2 YFSETQ. V gave up 0 bases and J gave up 0 bases; unmatched junction bases: 7. Profiled with immunoSEQ multiplex PCR; TCRdb holds only in-frame clones, not every one. Among roughly 500,000 clones, more than 65% were seen once, and the ten largest hold about an eighth. The sequence came from a woman aged 40 to 50 in good health. Some clones in this sample may be carry-over from other donors' samples. The J gene is TRBJ2-3, the V gene TRBV5-1, with TRBD1 identical over 7 bases. The specimen sequenced was PBMCs. In DNA form, the CDR3 reads TGCGCCAGCAGCTTGGAGGGGGCTCAAGGCAGCACAGATACGCAGTATTTT. Encoded protein: CASSLEGAQGSTDTQYF.